The 28 T cell receptor beta chains listed next were all sequenced from one sample in a study of CD8+CD57+ T cells in acquired aplastic anemia (dated by TCRdb to about 2018). The sample was run on an Illumina HiSeq 2000. TCR beta VDJ combination and CDR3 sequence profiling used genomic DNA as the template. Through fastp at Q25 and MiXCR, TCRdb rebuilt clones from the public reads, retaining in-frame beta chains. Identical CDR3 proteins give one entry, which carries the most common genes and DNA. The sample table records about 420,000 distinct CDR3 sequences; 55% to 75% of these occur just once. 3% to 4.5% of the sample belongs to the ten largest clones. The source material was sorted CD4+, CD8+, or CD8+CD57+ T cells (not recorded which) from PBMCs. The receptors stem from a human donor in good health, serving as a control.

With respect to this clonotype: Germline and junction disagree at one end, which may indicate a read error. The chain employs TRBV5-8 and TRBJ2-7; D might be TRBD1 or TRBD2, each matching 5 bases. This CDR3 is built from 14 residues. CDR1 SGHTS and CDR2 YDEGEE come from the germline V gene. The CDR3 nucleotides are TGTGCCAGTAGCTTGGGGACGGCGGTCTACGAGCAGTACTTC. Translated, it gives CASSLGTAVYEQYF.

This clonotype has a single count. A read error may account for a junction end that differs from germline. This chain connects TRBV20-1 to TRBJ2-2; 11 nucleotides match TRBD2. This CDR3 comprises 17 residues. CDR1 is DFQATT and CDR2 is SNEGSKA in the germline V gene (reference sequence). The chain's CDR3 is CSAKQLAGDLNTGGLFF. The DNA of the CDR3 is TGCAGTGCCAAACAACTAGCGGGGGACCTCAACACCGGGGGGCTGTTTTTT.

A word on this clonotype: It is likely a read error, because the conserved phenylalanine at the end of the CDR3 is missing. The DNA is left out, because the CDR3 cannot be placed on it with certainty; the CDR3 is given as TCRdb lists it. The chain recombines TRBV7-2 with TRBJ1-6; TRBD1 was called by the table and not checked on the DNA. The CDR3 spans 14 residues, counting both ends. Germline assignment: CDR1 SGHTA and CDR2 FQGNSA. The CDR3 loop reads CASSRTGPGDYNYV.

The V gene is TRBV7-2, the J gene TRBJ2-7, with TRBD1 matching over 9 bases. The V segment lost 5 bases and the J segment 2 bases; nucleotides outside the gene matches: 4. CDR3 length: 14 amino acids. Germline CDR1 reads SGHTA; CDR2 reads FQGNSA. CDR3 protein: CASSQGQGPYEQYF. Here the CDR3 DNA reads TGTGCCAGCAGCCAAGGACAGGGGCCCTACGAGCAGTACTTC.

On this clonotype: A read error is likely, as this CDR3 ends without the conserved phenylalanine or tryptophan. No DNA is shown, since the ends of the CDR3 on it are uncertain; the CDR3 is the one TCRdb lists. The genes are TRBV7-2 and TRBJ2-7; TRBD1, the D gene given by the table, was not confirmed from the DNA. Germline CDR1 and CDR2: SGHTA and FQGNSA. Termini included, the CDR3 measures 13 amino acids. The CDR3 here is CASSVGGGYSPSI.

This clonotype was detected ten times or more. The CDR3 is CASSQDGGSDTQYF. CDR3 DNA sequence: TGTGCCAGCAGCCAAGATGGGGGCTCAGATACGCAGTATTTT. This chain links TRBV3-1 with TRBJ2-3; D perhaps matches TRBD1 (6 bases). V was shortened by 0 bases and J by 4 bases, with 8 bases between the two germline ends. CDR3 length equals 14 residues. Germline V gene data show CDR1 as LGHDT and CDR2 as YNNKEL (reference sequence).

To note about this clonotype: This could be a read error, since a much larger clone is one nucleotide away. V usage is TRBV3-1 and J usage is TRBJ2-7, with 8 bases that match TRBD1. The germline CDR1 and CDR2 sequences are LGHDT and YNNKEL (reference sequence). The CDR3 totals 15 residues. The CDR3 loop reads CANSQRRDRSYEQYF. The DNA for the CDR3 is TGTGCCAACAGCCAACGGAGGGACAGGTCCTACGAGCAGTACTTC.

V usage is TRBV29-1 and J usage is TRBJ2-5; D is perhaps TRBD1 (5 bases). The CDR3 is 12 amino acids. V lost 4 bases to trimming and J lost 3 bases, with 9 bases between them. The germline V gene has CDR1 SQVTM and CDR2 ANQGSEA. DNA for the CDR3: TGCAGCGTTGCCACAGGAGAAGAGACCCAGTACTTC. This codes for CSVATGEETQYF.

The V gene is TRBV7-8, the J gene TRBJ1-1; D is uncertain. This CDR3 is 13 amino acids long. Germline CDR1 is SGHVS and CDR2 is FQNEAQ. Trimming took 3 bases from V and 4 from J, leaving 9 bases between them. The CDR3 region is CASSLGNVTEAFF. CDR3 nucleotide sequence: TGTGCCAGCAGCTTGGGGAATGTCACTGAAGCTTTCTTT.

The CDR3 nucleotides are TGCAGTGCTAGACTAAGAGCGGAGACCCAGTACTTC. Residues: CSARLRAETQYF. This chain joins TRBV20-1 and TRBJ2-5; D is unresolved. CDR1 is DFQATT, CDR2 SNEGSKA, per germline (reference sequence). The V and J ends lost 2 bases and 5 bases respectively, with 9 bases between them. There are 12 residues in the CDR3.

This clonotype showed up many times. This chain joins TRBV5-1 and TRBJ2-5; D is perhaps TRBD2 (5 bases). Germline loops: CDR1 SGHRS, CDR2 YFSETQ. This CDR3 region has 13 residues. Trimming stripped 2 bases from V and 3 bases from J, with 8 bases between. The CDR3, as DNA: TGCGCCAGCAGCTTTAACGGGGAAGAGACCCAGTACTTC. Its protein is CASSFNGEETQYF.

Concerning this clonotype: One end of the junction fails to match germline, which may point to a read error. The rearrangement links TRBV2 to TRBJ1-6; TRBD1 matches 7 bases. Germline CDR1 reads SNHLY; CDR2 reads FYNNEI. The CDR3 is 15 residues long. CDR3 amino acids: CASSPDRAYNSALLF. The DNA of the CDR3 is TGTGCCAGCAGCCCTGACAGGGCATATAATTCAGCCCTCCTCTTT.

This clonotype has at least ten counts. The chain combines TRBV20-1 with TRBJ1-1; D ambiguous. Between the trimmed V and J ends, which lost 2 bases and 11 bases, there was a span of 15 bases. CDR1 and CDR2 from the germline V gene are DFQATT and SNEGSKA (reference sequence). The CDR3 sequence is 12 residues long. CDR3 DNA: TGCAGTGCTAGAAAGCAACCGGACTGGGCTTTCTTT. Protein: CSARKQPDWAFF.

Turning to this clonotype: No conserved phenylalanine or tryptophan is present at the end of the CDR3, so a read error is the likely explanation. The DNA is omitted, as the CDR3 cannot be located on it reliably, and the CDR3 follows TCRdb's listing. CDR3 protein: CASSVRVQETQYSGPG. This chain uses TRBV2 with TRBJ1-5; the table's D gene call, TRBD1, was not cross checked with the DNA. Per germline, CDR1 SNHLY and CDR2 FYNNEI. The CDR3 is 16 residues long, ends included.

The chain carries TRBV29-1 and TRBJ2-6; D remains ambiguous. Germline CDR1 and CDR2: SQVTM and ANQGSEA. Deletions cut 5 bases from V and 3 bases from J, with 5 bases between. The CDR3 consists of 12 residues. The DNA for the CDR3 is TGCAGCGTTAGAATTGGGGCCAACGTCCTGACTTTC. Its protein product is CSVRIGANVLTF. The entire variable domain, with the rest obtained from reference TRBV29-1 and TRBJ2-6, is as follows: SAVISQKPSRDICQRGTSLTIQCQVDSQVTMMFWYRQQPGQSLTLIATANQGSEATYESGFVIDKFPISRPNLTFSTLTVSNMSPEDSSIYLCSVRIGANVLTFGAGSRLTVL.

A note on this clonotype: The conserved phenylalanine or tryptophan is not found at the CDR3 terminus, so this likely reflects a read error. The DNA is left out, because the CDR3 cannot be placed on it with certainty; the CDR3 is given as TCRdb lists it. The chain combines TRBV7-9 with TRBJ1-4. The CDR3 is 13 amino acids in total, end residues counted. CDR1 SEHNR and CDR2 FQNEAQ come from the germline V gene (reference sequence). The CDR3 loop reads CASSRASELDLFP.

This clonotype was observed once. The CDR3 does not end in the conserved phenylalanine or tryptophan, so this is likely a read error. No DNA is shown, since the ends of the CDR3 on it are uncertain; the CDR3 is the one TCRdb lists. The V and J genes are TRBV7-6 and TRBJ2-7; the table's D call, TRBD1, has no DNA check behind it. Looked up from germline, CDR1 is SGHVS and CDR2 is FNYEAQ. The CDR3 sequence runs 13 residues, both termini included. CDR3 residues: CASSPGTGVYEQY.

The chain joins TRBV9 to TRBJ1-2, with no clear D. The germline CDR1 and CDR2 sequences are SGDLS and YYNGEE. V was clipped by 4 bases and J by 4 bases, with 17 bases between them. This CDR3 is 15 amino acids long. Here the CDR3 reads CASSFGAAPAYGYTF. Written as DNA, the CDR3 is TGTGCCAGCAGCTTCGGAGCGGCCCCCGCCTATGGCTACACCTTC.

This clonotype was picked up a small number of times. The gene calls are TRBV15 and TRBJ2-3; 8 positions agree with TRBD2. This CDR3 contains 16 residues. Germline V gives CDR1 LNHNV, CDR2 YYDKDF (reference sequence). V shed 3 bases and J 4 bases; nucleotides not matched to a gene: 9. The CDR3 bases are TGTGCCACCAGCAGCGTAGGTCGGGGGGGGGCAGATACGCAGTATTTT. It translates to CATSSVGRGGADTQYF.

The chain carries TRBV29-1 and TRBJ2-7; 10 nucleotides line up with TRBD1. CDR1 and CDR2 (germline): SQVTM, ANQGSEA. The CDR3 covers 13 residues. V was pared by 1 base and J by 5 bases, with 2 bases of the junction left unmatched. The chain's CDR3 is CSVEVGQGNEQYF. CDR3 coding DNA: TGCAGCGTTGAAGTGGGACAGGGGAACGAGCAGTACTTC.

V gene TRBV10-2 combines with J gene TRBJ2-3; D may match TRBD1 or TRBD2 (5 bases each). The CDR3 loop spans 13 amino acids. V lost 8 bases, J lost 2 bases, and 11 bases lay in between. Looked up from germline, CDR1 is WSHSY and CDR2 is SAAADI. The CDR3 reads CASRRDPTDTQYF. CDR3 bases: TGCGCCAGCCGCCGGGACCCCACAGATACGCAGTATTTT.

J is TRBJ1-6 and V is TRBV7-4; weak D call: TRBD1 (6 bases). The CDR3 loop spans 17 amino acids. Germline CDR1 is SGHVT and CDR2 is SQSDAQ. V lost 5 bases and J lost 0, with 14 bases in between. The CDR3 DNA is TGTGCCAGCAGCGTCCGACAGGTTAGCTCCTATAATTCACCCCTCCACTTT. This gives the protein CASSVRQVSSYNSPLHF.

Regarding this clonotype: Here the CDR3 omits its conserved ending phenylalanine or tryptophan, so a read error is the likely source. This chain uses TRBV7-4 with TRBJ2-3; a possible D gene is TRBD1 (5 bases). This CDR3 has 11 amino acids. Germline V lookup: CDR1 SGHVT, CDR2 SQSDAQ. V gave up 6 bases and J gave up 10 bases, with 11 bases separating them. CDR3 sequence reads: CASSRQSPQYC. The DNA for the CDR3 is TGTGCCAGCAGTCGACAGAGTCCGCAGTATTGT.

This sequence joins TRBV20-1 and TRBJ1-2; D is unresolved. Looked up from germline, CDR1 is DFQATT and CDR2 is SNEGSKA (reference sequence). The V gene lost 3 bases and the J gene lost 9 bases, with 17 bases spanning the gap. The CDR3 loop spans 13 amino acids. CDR3 protein: CSARMSGDTSYTF. The CDR3 DNA reads TGCAGTGCTAGGATGTCTGGAGACACCAGCTACACCTTC.

J is TRBJ1-2 and V is TRBV30; D may be TRBD1 (6 bases). Germline lookup yields CDR1 GTSNPN and CDR2 SVGIG (reference sequence). V was clipped by 3 bases and J by 3 bases, with 20 bases between them. The CDR3 is 16 residues long. In DNA, the CDR3 is TGTGCCTGGAGAAGGGTCGGGATAGGGGGTGACTATGGCTACACCTTC. Translating it yields CAWRRVGIGGDYGYTF.

This chain links TRBV5-6 with TRBJ1-2, with 9 nucleotides matching TRBD1. Germline V gives CDR1 SGHDT, CDR2 YYEEEE. This CDR3 contains 13 residues. V lost 2 bases to trimming and J lost 8 bases; unmatched junction nucleotides: 4. In nucleotides, the CDR3 is TGTGCCAGCAGCTTCGGGACAGGGAACGGCTACACCTTC. Residues: CASSFGTGNGYTF.

There are many counts of this clonotype. The chain carries TRBV5-1 and TRBJ1-1, with D possibly being TRBD1 (5 bases). Germline V lookup: CDR1 SGHRS, CDR2 YFSETQ. V lost 8 bases, J lost 4 bases, and 18 bases lay in between. This CDR3 region has 14 residues. CDR3 loop: CASGAVGGLTEAFF. CDR3 DNA: TGCGCCAGTGGGGCAGTAGGCGGCCTCACTGAAGCTTTCTTT.

As for this clonotype: The CDR3 carries no conserved terminal phenylalanine or tryptophan, so it likely arises from a read error. The DNA is omitted, as the CDR3 cannot be located on it reliably, and the CDR3 follows TCRdb's listing. This chain uses TRBV29-1 with TRBJ1-2. The CDR3 has 16 amino acids, counting both end residues. Germline loops: CDR1 SQVTM, CDR2 ANQGSEA. CDR3 in amino acids: CSGDVESNQQTQYFGP.